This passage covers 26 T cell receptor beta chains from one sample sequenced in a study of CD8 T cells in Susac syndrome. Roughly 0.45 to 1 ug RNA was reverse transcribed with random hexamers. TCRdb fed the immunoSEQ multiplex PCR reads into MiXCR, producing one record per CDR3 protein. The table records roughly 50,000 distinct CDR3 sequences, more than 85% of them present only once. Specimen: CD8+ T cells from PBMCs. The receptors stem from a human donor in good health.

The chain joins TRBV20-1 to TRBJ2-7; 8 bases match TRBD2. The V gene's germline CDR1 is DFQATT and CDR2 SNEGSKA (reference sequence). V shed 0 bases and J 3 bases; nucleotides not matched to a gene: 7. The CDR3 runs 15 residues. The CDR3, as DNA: TGCAGTGCTAGAGATCTCACAGCGGGAGACTACGAGCAGTACTTC. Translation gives CSARDLTAGDYEQYF.

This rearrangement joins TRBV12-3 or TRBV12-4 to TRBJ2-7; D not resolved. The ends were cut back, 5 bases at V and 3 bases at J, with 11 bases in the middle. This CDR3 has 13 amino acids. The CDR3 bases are TGTGCCAGCAGTCTACAGCTAATCTACGAGCAGTACTTC. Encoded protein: CASSLQLIYEQYF.

The CDR3, as DNA: TGTGCCAGCAGCCTGGAAGAGGGGGGGATGGAAGAGACCCAGTACTTC. It specifies CASSLEEGGMEETQYF. J is TRBJ2-5 and V is TRBV7-9; a possible D gene is TRBD2 (7 bases). Germline lookup yields CDR1 SEHNR and CDR2 FQNEAQ (reference sequence). V lost 5 bases and J lost 3, with 19 bases in between. The CDR3 runs to 16 residues.

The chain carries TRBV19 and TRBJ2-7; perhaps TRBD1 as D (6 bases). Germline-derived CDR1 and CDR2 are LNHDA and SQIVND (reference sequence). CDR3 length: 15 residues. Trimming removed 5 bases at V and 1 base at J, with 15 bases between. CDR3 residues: CASSAYNRESYEQYF. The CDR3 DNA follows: TGTGCCAGTAGTGCCTATAACAGGGAATCCTACGAGCAGTACTTC.

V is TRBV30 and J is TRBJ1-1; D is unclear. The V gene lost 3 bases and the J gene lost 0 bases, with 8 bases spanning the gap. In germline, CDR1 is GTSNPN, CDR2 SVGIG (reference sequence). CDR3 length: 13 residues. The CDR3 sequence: CAWRRGMNTEAFF. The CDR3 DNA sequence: TGTGCCTGGAGACGGGGTATGAACACTGAAGCTTTCTTT.

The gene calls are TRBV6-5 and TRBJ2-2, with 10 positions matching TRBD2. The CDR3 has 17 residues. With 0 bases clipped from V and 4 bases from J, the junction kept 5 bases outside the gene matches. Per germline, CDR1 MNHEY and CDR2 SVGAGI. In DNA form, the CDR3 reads TGTGCCAGCAGTTACTCCCGCCTAGCGGGAGCCACCGGGGAGCTGTTTTTT. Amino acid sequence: CASSYSRLAGATGELFF.

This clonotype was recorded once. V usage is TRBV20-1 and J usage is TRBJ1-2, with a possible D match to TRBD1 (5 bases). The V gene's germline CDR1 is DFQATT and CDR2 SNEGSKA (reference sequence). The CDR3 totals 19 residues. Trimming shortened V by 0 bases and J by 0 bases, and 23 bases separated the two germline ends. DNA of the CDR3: TGCAGTGCTAGAGATGGAAGGGGACGGTATGATATCGCTAACTATGGCTACACCTTC. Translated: CSARDGRGRYDIANYGYTF.

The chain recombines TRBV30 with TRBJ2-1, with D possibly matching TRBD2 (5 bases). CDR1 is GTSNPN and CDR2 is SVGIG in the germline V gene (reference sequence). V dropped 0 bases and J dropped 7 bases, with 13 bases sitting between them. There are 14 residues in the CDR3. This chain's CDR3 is CAWSVTLGSNEQFF. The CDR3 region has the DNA TGTGCCTGGAGTGTAACTTTAGGGAGTAATGAGCAGTTCTTC.

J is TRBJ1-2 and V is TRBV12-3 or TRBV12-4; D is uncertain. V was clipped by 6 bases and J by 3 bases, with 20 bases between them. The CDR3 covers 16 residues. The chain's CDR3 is CASSFGPGGSYYGYTF. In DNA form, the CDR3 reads TGTGCCAGCAGCTTCGGCCCGGGCGGATCCTACTATGGCTACACCTTC.

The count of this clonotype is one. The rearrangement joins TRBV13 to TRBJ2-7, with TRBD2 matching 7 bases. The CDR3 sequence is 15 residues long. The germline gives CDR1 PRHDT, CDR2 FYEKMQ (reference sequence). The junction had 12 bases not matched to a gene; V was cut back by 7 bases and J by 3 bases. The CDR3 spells CASNLPASGNYEQYF. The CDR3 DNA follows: TGTGCCAGCAACCTACCAGCTAGCGGTAACTACGAGCAGTACTTC.

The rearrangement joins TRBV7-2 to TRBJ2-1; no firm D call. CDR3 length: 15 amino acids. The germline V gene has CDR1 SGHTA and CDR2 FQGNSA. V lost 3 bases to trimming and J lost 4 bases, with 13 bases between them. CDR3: CASSFGEDGYNEQFF. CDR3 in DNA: TGTGCCAGCAGCTTTGGCGAGGACGGGTACAATGAGCAGTTCTTC.

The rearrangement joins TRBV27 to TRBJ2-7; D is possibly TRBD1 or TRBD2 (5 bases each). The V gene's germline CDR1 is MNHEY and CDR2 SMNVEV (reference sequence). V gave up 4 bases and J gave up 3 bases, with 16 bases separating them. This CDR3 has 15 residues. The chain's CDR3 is CASSSTTGQDYEQYF. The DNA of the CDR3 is TGTGCCAGCAGTTCAACCACGGGGCAGGACTACGAGCAGTACTTC.

CDR3 nucleotide sequence: TGCAGCGTTGAACCGGGGTTCCATGGCTACACCTTC. Its translation: CSVEPGFHGYTF. V and J are TRBV29-1 and TRBJ1-2; D unresolved. The CDR3 has 12 amino acids. The V end was cut by 2 bases, the J end by 6 bases, with 10 bases between. The germline V gene has CDR1 SQVTM and CDR2 ANQGSEA.

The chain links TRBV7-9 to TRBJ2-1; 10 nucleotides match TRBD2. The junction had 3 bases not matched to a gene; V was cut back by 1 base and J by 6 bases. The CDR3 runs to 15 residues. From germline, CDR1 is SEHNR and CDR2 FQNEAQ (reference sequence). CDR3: CASSLVSSGSNEQFF. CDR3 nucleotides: TGTGCCAGCAGCTTAGTATCTAGCGGGAGCAATGAGCAGTTCTTC.

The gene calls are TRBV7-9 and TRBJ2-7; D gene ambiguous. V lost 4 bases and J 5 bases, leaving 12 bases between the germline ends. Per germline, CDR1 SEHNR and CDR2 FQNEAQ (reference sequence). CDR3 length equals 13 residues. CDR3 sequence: CASSSPLTDEQYF. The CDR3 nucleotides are TGTGCCAGCAGCTCCCCCCTCACAGACGAGCAGTACTTC.

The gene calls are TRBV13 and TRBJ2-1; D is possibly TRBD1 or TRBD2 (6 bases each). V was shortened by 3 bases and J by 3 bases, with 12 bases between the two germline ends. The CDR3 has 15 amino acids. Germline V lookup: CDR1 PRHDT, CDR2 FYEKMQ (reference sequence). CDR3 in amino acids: CASSFRGGHYNEQFF. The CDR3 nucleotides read TGTGCCAGCAGCTTTCGAGGGGGGCACTACAATGAGCAGTTCTTC. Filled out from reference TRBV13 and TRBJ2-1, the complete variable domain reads AAGVIQSPRHLIKEKRETATLKCYPIPRHDTVYWYQQGPGQDPQFLISFYEKMQSDKGSIPDRFSAQQFSDYHSELNMSSLELGDSALYFCASSFRGGHYNEQFFGPGTRLTVL.

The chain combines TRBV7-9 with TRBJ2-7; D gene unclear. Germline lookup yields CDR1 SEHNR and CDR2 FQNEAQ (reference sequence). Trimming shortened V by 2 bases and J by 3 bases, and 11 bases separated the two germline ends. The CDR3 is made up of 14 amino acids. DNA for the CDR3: TGTGCCAGCAGCTTAACGGGCAGTAACTACGAGCAGTACTTC. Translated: CASSLTGSNYEQYF.

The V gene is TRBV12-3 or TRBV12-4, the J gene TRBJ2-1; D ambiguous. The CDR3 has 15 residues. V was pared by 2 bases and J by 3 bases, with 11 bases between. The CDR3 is CASSLSGGVYNEQFF. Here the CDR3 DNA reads TGTGCCAGCAGTTTAAGTGGCGGAGTCTACAATGAGCAGTTCTTC.

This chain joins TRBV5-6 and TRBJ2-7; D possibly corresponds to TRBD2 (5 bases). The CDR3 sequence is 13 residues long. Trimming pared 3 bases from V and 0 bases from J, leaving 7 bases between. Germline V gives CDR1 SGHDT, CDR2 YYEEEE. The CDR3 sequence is CASSWGDSYEQYF. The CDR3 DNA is TGTGCCAGCAGCTGGGGAGACTCCTACGAGCAGTACTTC.

CDR3 loop: CASSKRDRPGYNEQFF. DNA for the CDR3: TGCGCCAGCAGCAAGCGGGACCGCCCCGGCTACAATGAGCAGTTCTTC. V gene TRBV4-3 combines with J gene TRBJ2-1, with 7 nucleotides matching TRBD2. V was clipped by 5 bases and J by 3 bases; unmatched bases: 10. CDR1 is LGHNA and CDR2 is YSLEER in the germline V gene. The CDR3 length is 16 residues.

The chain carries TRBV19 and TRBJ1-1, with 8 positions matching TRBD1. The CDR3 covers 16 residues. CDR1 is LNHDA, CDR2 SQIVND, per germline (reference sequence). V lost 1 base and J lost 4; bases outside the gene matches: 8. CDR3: CASSIGEDRGSTEAFF. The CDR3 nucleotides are TGTGCCAGTAGTATAGGAGAAGACAGGGGATCCACTGAAGCTTTCTTT.

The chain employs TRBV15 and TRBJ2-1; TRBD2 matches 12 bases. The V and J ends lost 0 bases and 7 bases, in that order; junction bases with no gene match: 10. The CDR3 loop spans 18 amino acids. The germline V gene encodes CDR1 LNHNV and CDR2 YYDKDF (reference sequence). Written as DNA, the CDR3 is TGTGCCACCAGCAGAGAGGGTAGACTAGCGGGAGATATAAATGAGCAGTTCTTC. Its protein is CATSREGRLAGDINEQFF.

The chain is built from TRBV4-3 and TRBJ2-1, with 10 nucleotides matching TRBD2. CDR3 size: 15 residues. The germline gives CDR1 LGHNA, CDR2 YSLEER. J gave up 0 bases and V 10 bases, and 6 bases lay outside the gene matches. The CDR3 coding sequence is TGCGCCACGGGGACTAGCGTAAGCTCCTACAATGAGCAGTTCTTC. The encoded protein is CATGTSVSSYNEQFF.

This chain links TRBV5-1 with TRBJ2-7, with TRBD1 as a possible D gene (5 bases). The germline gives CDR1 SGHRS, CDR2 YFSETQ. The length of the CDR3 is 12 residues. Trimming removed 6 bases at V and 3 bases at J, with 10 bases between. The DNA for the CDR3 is TGCGCCAGCAACTTAGGGGACTACGAGCAGTACTTC. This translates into CASNLGDYEQYF.

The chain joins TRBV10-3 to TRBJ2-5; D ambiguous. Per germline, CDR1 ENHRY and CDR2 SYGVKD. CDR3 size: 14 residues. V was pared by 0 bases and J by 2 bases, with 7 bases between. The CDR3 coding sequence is TGTGCCATCAGTGAGTCGGCAGGACAAGAGACCCAGTACTTC. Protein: CAISESAGQETQYF.

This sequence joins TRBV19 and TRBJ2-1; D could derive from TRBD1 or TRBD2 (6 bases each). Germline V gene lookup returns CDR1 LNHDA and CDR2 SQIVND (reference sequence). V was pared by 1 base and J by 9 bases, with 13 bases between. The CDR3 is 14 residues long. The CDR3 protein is CASSIVPGAGEQFF. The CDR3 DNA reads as TGTGCCAGTAGTATAGTTCCGGGGGCGGGTGAGCAGTTCTTC.